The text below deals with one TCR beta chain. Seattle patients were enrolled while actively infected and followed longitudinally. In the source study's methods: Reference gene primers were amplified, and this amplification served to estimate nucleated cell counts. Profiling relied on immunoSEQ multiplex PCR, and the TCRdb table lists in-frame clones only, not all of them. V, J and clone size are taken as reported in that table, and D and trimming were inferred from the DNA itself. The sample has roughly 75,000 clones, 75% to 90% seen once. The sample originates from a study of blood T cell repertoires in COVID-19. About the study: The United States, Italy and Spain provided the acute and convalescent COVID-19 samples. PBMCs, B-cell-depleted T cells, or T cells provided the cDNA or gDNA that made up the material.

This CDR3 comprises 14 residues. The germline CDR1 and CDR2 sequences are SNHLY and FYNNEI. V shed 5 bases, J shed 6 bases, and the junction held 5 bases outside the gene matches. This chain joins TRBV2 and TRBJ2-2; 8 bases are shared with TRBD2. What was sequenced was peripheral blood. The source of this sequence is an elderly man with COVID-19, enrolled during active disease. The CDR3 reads CASSYDGGAGELFF. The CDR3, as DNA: TGTGCCAGCAGTTATGACGGGGGGGCCGGGGAGCTGTTTTTT.